The entry below gives a single T cell receptor beta chain sequence along with its context. This specimen comes from a study of blood T cell repertoires in COVID-19. Data came from immunoSEQ multiplex PCR; TCRdb stores just in-frame clones and leaves some out. The sample carries 250,000 to 400,000 clones, approximately 87% recorded once. What was sequenced was peripheral blood. This sequence originates from a woman under 40 with COVID-19, enrolled during active disease.

CDR3 region: CASRITPGLRGDTQYF. CDR3 nucleotide sequence: TGTGCCAGCAGAATTACTCCGGGACTCAGAGGAGATACGCAGTATTTT. This sequence joins TRBV21-1 and TRBJ2-3; the D call in the table, TRBD2, was not verified against the DNA. TRBV21-1 is a recognized pseudogene. The CDR3 totals 16 residues.